This entry describes one T cell receptor (beta chain). Its antigen remains unknown. Researchers reported that TCR beta cDNA libraries carried unique molecular identifiers. Starting from around 0.96 to 9.9 million T cells, the study yielded 450,000 to 500,000 cDNA molecules. TCRdb processed the PCR reads anew with MiXCR; each CDR3 protein has one entry. The profile shows about 820,000 distinct CDR3 sequences, around 53% of them singletons. This sample is drawn from a study of post-analysis software for immune sequencing data. Study results and caveats: Four or five TRBV segments (TRBV5-6, TRBV5-1 and TRBV20-1 among them) occurred more frequently in patients than in controls. Strong co-clustering by F measure was evident for samples that had been prepared in the same batch. Significantly lower normalized Chao1 diversity was found in patients with multiple sclerosis relative to controls.

The germline V gene has CDR1 SNHLY and CDR2 FYNNEI. The length of the CDR3 is 13 residues. The V end lost 6 bases, the J end lost 11 bases, and 19 bases lay between the germline ends. Material for sequencing was blood. This chain uses TRBV2 with TRBJ2-5; perhaps TRBD1 as D (6 bases). This TCR was recovered from a girl aged 5-17 years with multiple sclerosis. CDR3 protein: CASSYDREGEQYF. The DNA of the CDR3 is TGTGCCAGCAGCTACGACCGAGAGGGGGAGCAGTACTTC.